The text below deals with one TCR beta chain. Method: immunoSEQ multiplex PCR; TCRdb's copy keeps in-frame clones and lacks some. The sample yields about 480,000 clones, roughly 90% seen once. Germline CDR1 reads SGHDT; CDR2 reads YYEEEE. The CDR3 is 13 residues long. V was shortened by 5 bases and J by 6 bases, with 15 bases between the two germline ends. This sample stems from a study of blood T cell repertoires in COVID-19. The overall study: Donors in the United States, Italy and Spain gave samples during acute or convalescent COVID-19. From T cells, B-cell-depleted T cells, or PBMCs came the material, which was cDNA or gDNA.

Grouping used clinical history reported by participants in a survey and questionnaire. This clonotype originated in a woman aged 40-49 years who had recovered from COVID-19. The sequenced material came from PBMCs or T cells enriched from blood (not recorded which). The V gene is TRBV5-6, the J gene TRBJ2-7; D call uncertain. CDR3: CASRRLVSGEQYF. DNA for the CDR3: TGTGCCAGCAGGAGGTTAGTTTCGGGCGAGCAGTACTTC.